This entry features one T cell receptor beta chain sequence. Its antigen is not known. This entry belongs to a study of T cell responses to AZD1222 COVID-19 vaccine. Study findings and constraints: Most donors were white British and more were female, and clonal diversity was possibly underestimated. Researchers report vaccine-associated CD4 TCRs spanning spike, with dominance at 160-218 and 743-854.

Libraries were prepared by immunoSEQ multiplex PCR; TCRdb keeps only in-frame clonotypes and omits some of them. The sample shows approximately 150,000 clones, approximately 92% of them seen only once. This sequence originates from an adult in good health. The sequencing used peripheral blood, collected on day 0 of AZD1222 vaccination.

The CDR3 here is CASSPTEPLHF. The CDR3 region has the DNA TGTGCCAGCAGCCCCACGGAACCCCTCCACTTT. The rearrangement links TRBV7-9 to TRBJ1-6; D unclear. Germline V gene data show CDR1 as SEHNR and CDR2 as FQNEAQ (reference sequence). Trimming removed 5 bases from V and 12 bases from J, with 8 bases in between. This CDR3 has 11 amino acids.